The present entry profiles one T cell receptor beta chain with its context. The target antigen is unknown. This sample was taken from a study of cytomegalovirus exposure and HLA in healthy donors. For the study at large: Unique TCRs from HLA-typed donors, approximately 80 million of them, were held in an early data release. The study's findings and limits: TCR beta sequences numbering roughly 16,000 were associated with HLA alleles at 0.05 false discovery rate in a later analysis.

Amplification used 60 Vbeta primers and 13 Jbeta primers. Method: immunoSEQ multiplex PCR; TCRdb's copy keeps in-frame clones and lacks some. Of over 95,000 clones in the sample, about 79% are singletons; the top ten hold around 2%. CDR3 length: 14 residues. With V trimmed by 2 bases and J by 7 bases, 6 bases remained unmatched. Germline CDR1 MGHDK, CDR2 SYGVNS. The sample taken for sequencing was PBMCs. The clonotype was recovered from a human donor in good health. The J gene is TRBJ1-2, the V gene TRBV25-1, with 8 bases identical to TRBD1. CDR3 bases: TGTGCCAGCAGTGAAACAGGGGGTTGGAGTGGCTACACCTTC. It encodes CASSETGGWSGYTF.